The T cell receptor (beta chain) described here comes from a study of radiotherapy plus CTLA-4 blockade in lung cancer. For the study at large: The study recorded objective responses in around a sixth of patients and disease control in about 31%. Notes on the study in general: TCR clones from tumors expanded in blood after radiotherapy plus ipilimumab.

A remark on this clone: Its target is not known.

The CDR3 sequence is 16 residues long. V gave up 4 bases and J gave up 0 bases; unmatched junction bases: 9. Germline V gives CDR1 MGHRA, CDR2 YSYEKL. Only in-frame clones appear in the TCRdb table, and some are missing; sequencing was by immunoSEQ multiplex PCR. The repertoire holds roughly 80,000 clones, with around 74% as singletons. The rearrangement uses TRBV4-1 and TRBJ2-7; 7 nucleotides align to TRBD2. The clonotype was recovered from a human donor with non-small cell lung cancer whose response to radiotherapy plus ipilimumab could not be evaluated. The specimen comprised peripheral blood, sampled from a patient treated with radiotherapy plus ipilimumab. CDR3 bases: TGCGCCAGCAGCCCCTGGGGGGGGAGATACTCCTACGAGCAGTACTTC. This sequence encodes CASSPWGGRYSYEQYF.